One and the same sample provided the 14 T cell receptor beta chains below, sequenced in a study of T cell repertoires in cytomegalovirus infection. TCRdb re-analysed the reads in MiXCR, keeping a single row per CDR3 protein. The sample includes more than 30,000 distinct CDR3 sequences, over 50% seen only once; the top ten take roughly 90%. These receptors have no known antigen. The input for sequencing was CD8+ T cells from cultured PBMCs, taken from culture after CMV antigen stimulation. The origin of the receptors is a human donor in good health (CMV status not recorded). Some clones in this sample may be carry-over from other donors' samples.

This clonotype was seen repeatedly, ten times or more. This chain connects TRBV12-3 or TRBV12-4 to TRBJ1-5, with D perhaps matching TRBD1 (5 bases). The CDR3 sequence is 11 residues long. Between the trimmed V and J ends, which lost 4 bases and 11 bases, there was a span of 9 bases. The CDR3 loop is CASSSGPTQHF. DNA for the CDR3: TGTGCCAGCAGTTCAGGGCCGACCCAGCATTTT.

The sample holds many counts of this clonotype. The gene calls are TRBV7-2 and TRBJ2-3; D remains unclear. The V and J ends lost 4 bases and 4 bases respectively, with 12 bases between them. CDR1 is SGHTA and CDR2 is FQGNSA in the germline V gene. CDR3 length: 14 residues. CDR3 amino acids: CASSSNPAADTQYF. CDR3 coding DNA: TGTGCCAGCAGCTCCAATCCGGCGGCAGATACGCAGTATTTT.

Concerning this clonotype itself: A read error may produce the germline difference seen at one junction end. This sequence joins TRBV28 and TRBJ2-7; D not certain. Looked up from germline, CDR1 is MDHEN and CDR2 is SYDVKM. The CDR3 spans 14 residues. CDR3 nucleotide sequence: TGTGCCGGCAGTTTACCCCGTTCCTCCTACGAGCAGTACTTC. Amino acid sequence: CAGSLPRSSYEQYF.

This clonotype was seen just once. The chain links TRBV28 to TRBJ2-3; perhaps TRBD2 as D (5 bases). The CDR3 spans 16 residues. V dropped 5 bases and J dropped 1 base, with 16 bases sitting between them. Germline lookup yields CDR1 MDHEN and CDR2 SYDVKM. The CDR3 sequence: CASSLPGRWGTDTQYF. As DNA, the CDR3 is TGTGCCAGCAGTCTCCCTGGGAGATGGGGCACAGATACGCAGTATTTT.

This clonotype has only a few counts. The J gene is TRBJ2-5, the V gene TRBV24-1; a weak D match, TRBD2 (5 bases). Germline assignment: CDR1 KGHDR and CDR2 SFDVKD. With 5 bases removed from V and 2 bases from J, the gap between germline ends came to 11 bases. The CDR3 totals 14 residues. The CDR3 protein is CATSVAREQETQYF. The CDR3, as DNA: TGTGCCACCAGTGTCGCGAGGGAACAAGAGACCCAGTACTTC.

The gene calls are TRBV12-3 or TRBV12-4 and TRBJ1-1; no definite D call. Trimming pared 6 bases from V and 6 bases from J, leaving 14 bases between. This CDR3 is 13 amino acids long. The CDR3 region has the DNA TGTGCCAGCAGCCCTGACGACGGTTCTGAAGCTTTCTTT. Residues: CASSPDDGSEAFF.

This clonotype has a handful of counts. In DNA form, the CDR3 reads TGTGCCAGCAGTTTCGGTCGGGTGGAGGGGAATACGCAGTATTTT. Its translation: CASSFGRVEGNTQYF. V is TRBV12-3 or TRBV12-4 and J is TRBJ2-3, with D possibly matching TRBD2 (6 bases). The CDR3 runs to 15 residues. Trimming removed 3 bases from V and 7 bases from J, with 17 bases in between.

V usage is TRBV7-9 and J usage is TRBJ2-3, with a tentative D call TRBD2 (5 bases). With 6 bases removed from V and 1 base from J, the gap between germline ends came to 20 bases. Germline-derived CDR1 and CDR2 are SEHNR and FQNEAQ (reference sequence). This CDR3 comprises 17 residues. CDR3 coding DNA: TGTGCCAGCAGAACCCAATCAGCGGTCTGGGGCACAGATACGCAGTATTTT. This encodes CASRTQSAVWGTDTQYF.

Details on this clonotype: Relative to the germline gene, one junction end is altered; a read error may explain this. The chain has TRBV4-1 and TRBJ2-2, with D possibly matching TRBD2 (5 bases). The CDR3 loop spans 15 amino acids. Germline CDR1 is MGHRA and CDR2 is YSYEKL. CDR3 in amino acids: CASSQASEGTGELFF. CDR3 DNA: TGTGCCAGCAGCCAAGCTTCTGAGGGTACCGGGGAGCTGTTTTTT.

The chain joins TRBV27 to TRBJ2-3; 12 nucleotides align to TRBD2. V lost 4 bases and J lost 4; bases outside the gene matches: 6. The length of the CDR3 is 16 residues. Germline V gene sequence: CDR1 MNHEY, CDR2 SMNVEV (reference sequence). The CDR3 DNA reads TGTGCCAGCAGTTCCCTAGCGGGAGGGGAGGCAGATACGCAGTATTTT. Translating it yields CASSSLAGGEADTQYF.

The chain employs TRBV3-1 and TRBJ2-6; TRBD1 or TRBD2 may be the D gene (6 bases each). Germline V CDR1 and CDR2: LGHDT, YNNKEL (reference sequence). V lost 0 bases, J lost 0 bases, and 18 bases lay in between. The CDR3 totals 20 residues. CDR3 sequence: CASSQEGGGTFPSGANVLTF. CDR3 coding DNA: TGTGCCAGCAGCCAAGAAGGAGGGGGGACTTTCCCCTCTGGGGCCAACGTCCTGACTTTC.

The CDR3 coding sequence is TGCAGTGCTCCCACCAGGGGGGTAAGGTACAATGAGCAGTTCTTC. Translating gives CSAPTRGVRYNEQFF. The V and J genes are TRBV20-1 and TRBJ2-1, with D perhaps matching TRBD1 (7 bases). Germline lookup yields CDR1 DFQATT and CDR2 SNEGSKA (reference sequence). CDR3 size: 15 residues. V shed 5 bases and J shed 4 bases, with 18 bases lying between them.

The chain is built from TRBV5-4 and TRBJ1-2, with D unresolved. The V gene's germline CDR1 is SGHNT and CDR2 YYREEE (reference sequence). The CDR3 loop spans 13 amino acids. The V gene lost 5 bases and the J gene lost 6 bases, with 14 bases spanning the gap. The CDR3 DNA reads TGTGCCAGCAGAGATCTTCGTGGGGATGGCTACACCTTC. This gives the protein CASRDLRGDGYTF.

The CDR3: CASSVPGAEQFF. The CDR3 region has the DNA TGTGCCAGCAGTGTCCCAGGGGCTGAGCAGTTCTTC. The J gene is TRBJ2-1, the V gene TRBV2, with TRBD1 as a possible D gene (6 bases). Germline loops: CDR1 SNHLY, CDR2 FYNNEI. This CDR3 comprises 12 residues. V gave up 4 bases and J gave up 9 bases, with 10 bases separating them.